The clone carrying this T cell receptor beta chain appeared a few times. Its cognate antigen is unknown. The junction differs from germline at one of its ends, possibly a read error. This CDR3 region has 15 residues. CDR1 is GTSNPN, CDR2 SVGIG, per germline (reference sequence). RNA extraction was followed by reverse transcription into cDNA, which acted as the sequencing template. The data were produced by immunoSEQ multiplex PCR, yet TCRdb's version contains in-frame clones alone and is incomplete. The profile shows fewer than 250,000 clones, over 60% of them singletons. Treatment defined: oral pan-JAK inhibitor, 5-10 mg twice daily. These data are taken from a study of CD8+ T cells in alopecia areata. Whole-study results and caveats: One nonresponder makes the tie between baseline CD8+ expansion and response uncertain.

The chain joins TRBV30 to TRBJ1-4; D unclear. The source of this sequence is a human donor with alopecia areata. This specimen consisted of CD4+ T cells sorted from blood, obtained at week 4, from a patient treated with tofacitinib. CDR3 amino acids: CAWTDGLSWNEKLFF. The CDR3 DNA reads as TGTGCTTGGACCGACGGCCTCTCGTGGAATGAAAAACTGTTTTTT.